Listed below are T cell receptor beta chains from one sample, sequenced in a study of T and B cells in COVID-19 patients. Using its own MiXCR run on the multiplex PCR reads, TCRdb lists one record per CDR3 protein. The table shows 8,000 to 9,500 distinct CDR3 sequences, with 25% to 30% occurring only once. Sequencing was done on a sample of blood. Receptors were obtained from a human donor who had recovered from COVID-19. CDR3s include the opening cysteine and the closing phenylalanine or tryptophan. Fields, in order: clone size, D gene, J gene, V gene, CDR3 protein, CDR3 DNA. D genes are given only for firm matches. The size of a clone is reported for some rows only, either as once, few or many, or as a class for expanded clones.

many	-	TRBJ2-5	TRBV7-6	CASSRPGLEETQYF	TGTGCCAGCAGCCGCCCCGGGCTCGAAGAGACCCAGTACTTC
-	-	TRBJ2-5	TRBV13	CASILAGGSQETQYF	TGTGCCAGCATCTTGGCCGGGGGCAGTCAAGAGACCCAGTACTTC
medium-sized	TRBD1	TRBJ2-5	TRBV18	CASSPTGEETQYF	TGTGCCAGCTCACCAACAGGGGAAGAGACCCAGTACTTC
medium-sized	-	TRBJ2-7	TRBV6-2/TRBV6-3	CASSSPRRTSYEQYF	TGTGCCAGCAGTTCCCCCCGACGCACGTCTTACGAGCAGTACTTC
many	-	TRBJ2-5	TRBV6-1	CASSETRGETQYF	TGTGCCAGCAGTGAAACAAGGGGAGAGACCCAGTACTTC
once	TRBD1	TRBJ1-1	TRBV5-6	CASGTANTEAFF	TGTGCCAGCGGGACAGCGAACACTGAAGCTTTCTTT
-	TRBD1	TRBJ2-6	TRBV20-1	CSATRTGGAGGANVLTF	TGCAGTGCTACTCGGACAGGGGGCGCGGGAGGGGCCAACGTCCTGACTTTC
medium-sized	-	TRBJ1-5	TRBV19	CASSIAGNQPQHF	TGTGCCAGTAGTATAGCAGGGAATCAGCCCCAGCATTTT
many	-	TRBJ1-2	TRBV5-6	CASSLVQANYGYTF	TGTGCCAGCAGCTTGGTACAAGCTAACTATGGCTACACCTTC
many	TRBD1	TRBJ2-3	TRBV6-5	CASSYSTGGVRGGDTQYF	TGTGCCAGCAGTTACTCGACAGGGGGCGTAAGAGGTGGAGATACGCAGTATTTT
-	TRBD2	TRBJ2-3	TRBV29-1	CSVASSGRRETDTQYF	TGCAGCGTTGCGTCTAGCGGGAGGCGGGAAACAGATACGCAGTATTTT
-	TRBD1	TRBJ1-1	TRBV29-1	CSVPGTGGTEAFF	TGCAGCGTTCCCGGGACAGGGGGCACTGAAGCTTTCTTT
medium-sized	TRBD1	TRBJ2-5	TRBV6-5	CASSYLGQGEETQYF	TGTGCCAGCAGTTACCTCGGACAGGGGGAAGAGACCCAGTACTTC
-	-	TRBJ1-2	TRBV5-6	CASSLNEVPNYGYTF	TGTGCCAGCAGCTTAAATGAAGTACCTAACTATGGCTACACCTTC
many	-	TRBJ1-1	TRBV19	CASIDARFDTEAFF	TGTGCCAGTATCGACGCCAGGTTTGACACTGAAGCTTTCTTT
once	TRBD1	TRBJ2-7	TRBV10-3	CAISGTGAREQYF	TGTGCCATCAGTGGCACAGGGGCCCGGGAGCAGTACTTC
medium-sized	-	TRBJ2-1	TRBV18	CASSLQGQTYNEQFF	TGTGCCAGCTCACTACAAGGACAGACCTACAATGAGCAGTTCTTC
medium-sized	TRBD2	TRBJ2-3	TRBV19	CASSPRLAGGPADTQYF	TGTGCCAGTAGTCCCCGACTAGCGGGAGGGCCGGCAGATACGCAGTATTTT
-	-	TRBJ1-3	TRBV20-1	CSAKSSGNTIYF	TGCAGTGCTAAGTCCTCTGGAAACACCATATATTTT
-	-	TRBJ2-3	TRBV5-4	CASSSTGQDTQYF	TGTGCCAGCAGCTCAACAGGGCAGGATACGCAGTATTTT
medium-sized	-	TRBJ2-3	TRBV30	CAWSRGGSGTDTQYF	TGTGCCTGGAGCCGCGGCGGTTCAGGCACAGATACGCAGTATTTT
once	TRBD1	TRBJ1-6	TRBV4-2	CASSQDRGPKSSPLHF	TGTGCCAGCAGCCAAGATAGGGGGCCGAAGAGTTCACCCCTCCACTTT